Below, 31 T cell receptor beta chains from the same sample are listed, as sequenced in a study of CD4+ T cells in melanoma. The assay was immunoSEQ multiplex PCR, and TCRdb's table has in-frame clones only and misses some. The table lists around 19,000 clones, over 70% of them singletons. The sequenced material came from cells from a culture (not recorded whether cultured in vitro). Every receptor here comes from a human donor with melanoma.

The chain joins TRBV7-6 to TRBJ2-3; 12 bases match TRBD1. The CDR3 length is 18 residues. Germline lookup yields CDR1 SGHVS and CDR2 FNYEAQ. V lost 0 bases to trimming and J lost 5 bases; unmatched junction nucleotides: 9. The CDR3 region has the DNA TGTGCCAGCAGCTTAGCCAGACACCGGGACAGGGGGCAAGATACGCAGTATTTT. Its protein product is CASSLARHRDRGQDTQYF.

J is TRBJ1-4 and V is TRBV4-2, with 8 nucleotides matching TRBD1. V gave up 5 bases and J gave up 1 base; unmatched junction bases: 6. The CDR3 is 16 residues long. Germline V gene lookup returns CDR1 LGHNA and CDR2 YNFKEQ. The CDR3 region is CASSAGQGQTNEKLFF. In DNA form, the CDR3 reads TGTGCCAGCAGCGCCGGACAGGGTCAAACTAATGAAAAACTGTTTTTT.

The chain recombines TRBV10-1 with TRBJ1-1; 8 positions agree with TRBD1. Germline V gives CDR1 WNHNN, CDR2 SYGVQD (reference sequence). The CDR3 is 15 amino acids. Losses at the gene ends were 3 bases for V and 5 bases for J; bases not matched to a gene: 8. The CDR3, as DNA: TGCGCCAGCAGTGACCCCGGGACAGGAAAGACTGAAGCTTTCTTT. Translating gives CASSDPGTGKTEAFF.

J is TRBJ2-5 and V is TRBV7-8, with a tentative D call TRBD2 (5 bases). Germline values: CDR1 SGHVS, CDR2 FQNEAQ. The CDR3 totals 13 residues. V lost 8 bases, J lost 2 bases, and 12 bases lay in between. CDR3 amino acids: CASGGAGQETQYF. CDR3 nucleotide sequence: TGTGCCAGCGGAGGAGCCGGACAAGAGACCCAGTACTTC.

The V and J genes are TRBV9 and TRBJ2-2, with TRBD2 identical over 10 bases. The CDR3 totals 15 residues. After removal of 6 bases from V and 7 bases from J, the junction contained 9 bases not matched to a gene. CDR1 is SGDLS, CDR2 YYNGEE, per germline. CDR3 sequence reads: CASKSTSGGVGELFF. For the CDR3, the DNA is TGTGCCAGCAAGAGTACCAGCGGGGGGGTCGGGGAGCTGTTTTTT. The complete variable domain, with remaining parts taken from reference TRBV9 and TRBJ2-2, reads DSGVTQTPKHLITATGQRVTLRCSPRSGDLSVYWYQQSLDQGLQFLIQYYNGEERAKGNILERFSAQQFPDLHSELNLSSLELGDSALYFCASKSTSGGVGELFFGEGSRLTVL.

J is TRBJ2-2 and V is TRBV11-2; D is uncertain. This CDR3 is built from 16 residues. Germline V gene lookup returns CDR1 SGHAT and CDR2 FQNNGV. The V end was cut by 8 bases, the J end by 4 bases, with 20 bases between. The DNA of the CDR3 is TGTGCCAGCCGCCCACGGGCGGCCTATAGCACCGGGGAGCTGTTTTTT. Encoded protein: CASRPRAAYSTGELFF.

This clone was detected only a few times. The gene calls are TRBV27 and TRBJ2-3; D gene ambiguous. This CDR3 region has 14 residues. The germline gives CDR1 MNHEY, CDR2 SMNVEV (reference sequence). V was trimmed by 5 bases and J by 3 bases, leaving 12 bases between them. This CDR3 is CASSRVVRTDTQYF. Written as DNA, the CDR3 is TGTGCCAGCAGTCGGGTGGTCAGGACAGATACGCAGTATTTT.

The rearrangement joins TRBV28 to TRBJ1-1, with D possibly matching TRBD1 (5 bases). CDR3 size: 14 residues. Trimming removed 8 bases at V and 1 base at J, with 14 bases between. The germline V gene encodes CDR1 MDHEN and CDR2 SYDVKM. As DNA, the CDR3 is TGTGCCAGCGGGACTCGGGGGGGGAACACTGAAGCTTTCTTT. Its protein is CASGTRGGNTEAFF. The full variable domain, its missing parts supplied by reference TRBV28 and TRBJ1-1, is DVKVTQSSRYLVKRTGEKVFLECVQDMDHENMFWYRQDPGLGLRLIYFSYDVKMKEKGDIPEGYSVSREKKERFSLILESASTNQTSMYLCASGTRGGNTEAFFGQGTRLTVV.

The chain recombines TRBV12-5 with TRBJ2-1; 7 bases map to TRBD2. The CDR3 covers 17 residues. V trimming: 2 bases; J trimming: 3 bases; junction bases outside the gene matches: 10. In germline, CDR1 is LGHNT, CDR2 FRNRAP. The CDR3 protein is CASGLRVMGGDYNEQFF. The CDR3 nucleotides are TGTGCTAGTGGTTTGCGCGTAATGGGGGGGGACTACAATGAGCAGTTCTTC.

The V and J genes are TRBV9 and TRBJ2-7, with 8 bases identical to TRBD2. This CDR3 has 15 amino acids. J gave up 5 bases and V 3 bases, and 10 bases lay outside the gene matches. Germline values: CDR1 SGDLS, CDR2 YYNGEE. The CDR3 protein is CASSARGGAEDEQYF. The CDR3, as DNA: TGTGCCAGCAGCGCCCGGGGGGGGGCCGAGGACGAGCAGTACTTC.

The V and J genes are TRBV18 and TRBJ2-3; TRBD1 matches at 8 bases. V was pared by 4 bases and J by 1 base, with 4 bases of the junction left unmatched. The CDR3 runs 15 residues. CDR1 is KGHSH, CDR2 LQKENI, per germline. CDR3 coding DNA: TGTGCCAGCTCACTGACAGGGGTTGGCACAGATACGCAGTATTTT. Its protein product is CASSLTGVGTDTQYF.

The gene calls are TRBV5-4 and TRBJ1-3, with 7 bases identical to TRBD1. The V segment lost 0 bases and the J segment 2 bases; nucleotides outside the gene matches: 2. The CDR3 spans 15 residues. Germline V CDR1 and CDR2: SGHNT, YYREEE (reference sequence). CDR3 coding DNA: TGTGCCAGCAGCTTGGGAGGGGGCCCTGGAAACACCATATATTTT. Residues: CASSLGGGPGNTIYF.

The V call is TRBV19, the J call TRBJ2-7; D possibly uses TRBD1 or TRBD2 (6 bases each). Between the trimmed V and J ends, which lost 5 bases and 8 bases, there was a span of 16 bases. There are 13 residues in the CDR3. Germline CDR1 LNHDA, CDR2 SQIVND (reference sequence). The CDR3 loop is CASSSGDILQQYF. The CDR3 DNA reads as TGTGCCAGTAGTTCGGGGGACATCCTGCAGCAGTACTTC.

The V call is TRBV7-2, the J call TRBJ2-1; a weak D match, TRBD2 (5 bases). V was cut by 1 base and J by 8 bases, with 18 bases left in between. Germline lookup yields CDR1 SGHTA and CDR2 FQGNSA. CDR3 length equals 16 residues. Here the CDR3 DNA reads TGTGCCAGCAGCTTAGAAGCGGCCAAGTATGTCTATGAGCAGTTCTTC. It is translated as CASSLEAAKYVYEQFF.

The chain combines TRBV21-1 with TRBJ1-6; the table's TRBD1 call for D was not verified on the DNA. TRBV21-1 is given as a pseudogene. The CDR3 contains 15 residues. The CDR3 DNA reads TGTGCCAGCAGCAAAGAATGGGTCAACAGTTCACCCCTCCACTTT. This translates into CASSKEWVNSSPLHF.

A word on this clone: The germline gene is not matched at one end of the junction; a read error may be the cause. The J gene is TRBJ1-1, the V gene TRBV7-9; 10 bases match TRBD1. There are 18 residues in the CDR3. The germline gives CDR1 SEHNR, CDR2 FQNEAQ (reference sequence). Written as DNA, the CDR3 is TGTGCCAGCAGCATAGCACCCGGGACAGGGGATCGAAGCACTGAAGCTTTCTTT. Encoded protein: CASSIAPGTGDRSTEAFF. Based on the CDR3 plus reference TRBV7-9 and TRBJ1-1, the full variable domain is DTGVSQNPRHKITKRGQNVTFRCDPISEHNRLYWYRQTLGQGPEFLTYFQNEAQLEKSRLLSDRFSAERPKGSFSTLEIQRTEQGDSAMYLCASSIAPGTGDRSTEAFFGQGTRLTVV.

The chain recombines TRBV5-1 with TRBJ2-5, with D maybe TRBD1 (6 bases). This CDR3 is built from 16 residues. CDR1 and CDR2 (germline): SGHRS, YFSETQ. Trimming shortened V by 0 bases and J by 6 bases, and 18 bases separated the two germline ends. In DNA, the CDR3 is TGCGCCAGCAGCTTGGTAACGGCAGGGGTGGAAAAGACCCAGTACTTC. Amino acids: CASSLVTAGVEKTQYF.

The rearrangement uses TRBV10-3 and TRBJ1-3; D remains ambiguous. V was pared by 8 bases and J by 0 bases, with 5 bases between. Germline CDR1 and CDR2: ENHRY and SYGVKD. This CDR3 is 12 amino acids long. CDR3 protein: CAIAGSGNTIYF. CDR3 nucleotides: TGTGCCATCGCTGGCTCTGGAAACACCATATATTTT.

The chain links TRBV5-4 to TRBJ2-3, with D unresolved. V lost 3 bases and J 3 bases, leaving 11 bases between the germline ends. The length of the CDR3 is 14 residues. Germline V gene lookup returns CDR1 SGHNT and CDR2 YYREEE (reference sequence). CDR3 protein: CASSSAVGTDTQYF. CDR3 bases: TGTGCCAGCAGCTCGGCCGTCGGGACAGATACGCAGTATTTT.

The V and J genes are TRBV10-3 and TRBJ2-3; D call uncertain. This CDR3 is built from 11 residues. CDR1 ENHRY and CDR2 SYGVKD come from the germline V gene. The germline V and J ends were trimmed by 2 bases and 6 bases, with 3 bases remaining between them. The CDR3 DNA reads TGTGCCATCAGTGAGCGGGATACGCAGTATTTT. Translating gives CAISERDTQYF.

This chain uses TRBV7-3 with TRBJ2-6; 12 bases are shared with TRBD2. V dropped 5 bases and J dropped 0; count of bases not matched to a gene: 8. The CDR3 consists of 19 residues. Germline CDR1 and CDR2: SGHTA and FQGTGA. Here the CDR3 DNA reads TGTGCCAGCAGCCAACTAGCGGGGGGCCTATACTCTGGGGCCAACGTCCTGACTTTC. Translation: CASSQLAGGLYSGANVLTF.

The chain uses TRBV6-5 and TRBJ2-3, with a possible D match to TRBD1 (6 bases). CDR1 MNHEY and CDR2 SVGAGI come from the germline V gene. CDR3 size: 12 residues. Trimming stripped 6 bases from V and 5 bases from J, with 9 bases between. The CDR3 protein is CASSEQGDTQYF. The CDR3 DNA follows: TGTGCCAGCAGCGAACAGGGAGATACGCAGTATTTT.

The chain links TRBV30 to TRBJ2-1; D possibly uses TRBD1 or TRBD2 (5 bases each). There are 13 residues in the CDR3. V lost 3 bases and J lost 12, with 18 bases in between. CDR1 GTSNPN and CDR2 SVGIG come from the germline V gene (reference sequence). The CDR3 loop reads CAWRQQAHRGQFF. For the CDR3, the DNA is TGTGCCTGGAGACAACAGGCCCATCGGGGGCAGTTCTTC.

This clone appeared a single time. V and J are TRBV10-3 and TRBJ1-6; 9 bases line up with TRBD1. V was pared by 6 bases and J by 5 bases, with 5 bases of the junction left unmatched. CDR1 is ENHRY and CDR2 is SYGVKD in the germline V gene. This CDR3 has 15 amino acids. The CDR3 region has the DNA TGTGCCATCAGGGATAGGACAGGGGATAATTCACCCCTCCACTTT. Translated: CAIRDRTGDNSPLHF.

The V and J genes are TRBV7-8 and TRBJ2-2; the D gene is possibly TRBD2 (5 bases). Trimming took 3 bases from V and 7 from J, leaving 18 bases between them. The CDR3 totals 16 residues. Germline V gives CDR1 SGHVS, CDR2 FQNEAQ. The CDR3 DNA follows: TGTGCCAGCAGCTTCCCACTAGAGGGTATTGGCGGGGAGCTGTTTTTT. It yields the protein CASSFPLEGIGGELFF.

This clone was found a few times. This chain connects TRBV9 to TRBJ2-1; D unclear. The CDR3 is 15 amino acids. V was pared by 0 bases and J by 7 bases, with 14 bases between. Germline V gene lookup returns CDR1 SGDLS and CDR2 YYNGEE. This chain's CDR3 is CASSVASGPGNEQFF. The CDR3 DNA is TGTGCCAGCAGCGTAGCTAGTGGTCCTGGAAATGAGCAGTTCTTC.

V is TRBV6-1 and J is TRBJ2-5; no clear D gene. CDR1 is MNHNS, CDR2 SASEGT, per germline. This CDR3 is 14 amino acids long. Trimming removed 7 bases at V and 5 bases at J, with 17 bases between. The CDR3 DNA is TGTGCCAGCATTAGGAAGGACCCCGGGGAGACCCAGTACTTC. It is translated as CASIRKDPGETQYF.

V is TRBV7-9 and J is TRBJ1-6; D is unclear. The V end was cut by 4 bases, the J end by 11 bases, with 18 bases between. CDR3 length: 15 amino acids. Per germline, CDR1 SEHNR and CDR2 FQNEAQ (reference sequence). The CDR3 here is CASSSNTLLQPPLHF. DNA of the CDR3: TGTGCCAGCAGCTCCAACACCTTACTTCAGCCACCCCTCCACTTT.

The gene calls are TRBV7-6 and TRBJ2-7; D is unresolved. Trimming removed 5 bases from V and 4 bases from J, with 18 bases in between. This CDR3 has 15 residues. Germline V CDR1 and CDR2: SGHVS, FNYEAQ. The CDR3 is CASSPRWKGGYEQYF. CDR3 nucleotide sequence: TGTGCCAGCAGCCCTCGGTGGAAGGGTGGATACGAGCAGTACTTC.

This chain links TRBV5-5 with TRBJ1-2; no firm D call. The length of the CDR3 is 15 residues. V shed 0 bases and J shed 3 bases, with 12 bases lying between them. CDR1 SGHKS and CDR2 YYEKEE come from the germline V gene (reference sequence). For the CDR3, the DNA is TGTGCCAGCAGCTTGGGATCCCAGTCGTACTATGGCTACACCTTC. Translating it yields CASSLGSQSYYGYTF.

The chain recombines TRBV19 with TRBJ1-5; the match to TRBD1 covers 7 bases. The CDR3 has 16 amino acids. V shed 5 bases and J 6 bases; nucleotides not matched to a gene: 13. Per the germline V gene, CDR1 is LNHDA and CDR2 is SQIVND (reference sequence). This CDR3 reads CASSLRPRQGRQPQHF. In DNA, the CDR3 is TGTGCCAGTAGTCTTAGACCCAGACAGGGTCGTCAGCCCCAGCATTTT.